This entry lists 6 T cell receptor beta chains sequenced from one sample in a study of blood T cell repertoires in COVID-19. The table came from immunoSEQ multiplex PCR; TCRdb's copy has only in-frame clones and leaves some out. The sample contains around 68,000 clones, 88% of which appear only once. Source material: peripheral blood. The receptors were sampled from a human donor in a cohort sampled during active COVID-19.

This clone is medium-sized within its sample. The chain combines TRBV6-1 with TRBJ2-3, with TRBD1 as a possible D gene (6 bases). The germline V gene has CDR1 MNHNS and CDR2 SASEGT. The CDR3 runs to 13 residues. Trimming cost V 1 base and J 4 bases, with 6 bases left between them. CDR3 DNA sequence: TGTGCCAGCAGTGAAGACAGGGCAGATACGCAGTATTTT. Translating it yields CASSEDRADTQYF.

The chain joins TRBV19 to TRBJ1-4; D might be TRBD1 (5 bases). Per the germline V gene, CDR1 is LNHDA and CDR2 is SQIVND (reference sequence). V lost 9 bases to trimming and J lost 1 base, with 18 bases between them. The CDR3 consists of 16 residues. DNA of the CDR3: TGTGCCAGCGTTAATCAGGGCAGGTTAACTAATGAAAAACTGTTTTTT. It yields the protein CASVNQGRLTNEKLFF.

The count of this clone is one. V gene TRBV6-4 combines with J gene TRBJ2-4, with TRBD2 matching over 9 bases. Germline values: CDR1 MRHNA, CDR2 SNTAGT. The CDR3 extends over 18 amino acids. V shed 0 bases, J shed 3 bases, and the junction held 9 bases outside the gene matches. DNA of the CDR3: TGTGCCAGCAGTGACTCCGCTAGCGGGGTTCCGGGCAAAAACATTCAGTACTTC. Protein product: CASSDSASGVPGKNIQYF.

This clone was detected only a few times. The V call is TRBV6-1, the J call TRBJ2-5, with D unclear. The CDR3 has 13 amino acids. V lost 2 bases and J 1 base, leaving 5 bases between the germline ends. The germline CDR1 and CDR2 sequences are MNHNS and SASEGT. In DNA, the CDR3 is TGTGCCAGCAGTGAACAGGCCCAAGAGACCCAGTACTTC. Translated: CASSEQAQETQYF.

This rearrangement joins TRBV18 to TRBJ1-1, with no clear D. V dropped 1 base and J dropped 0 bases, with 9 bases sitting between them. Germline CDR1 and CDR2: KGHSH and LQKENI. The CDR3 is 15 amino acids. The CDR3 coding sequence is TGTGCCAGCTCACCACGAGACACCATGAACACTGAAGCTTTCTTT. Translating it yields CASSPRDTMNTEAFF. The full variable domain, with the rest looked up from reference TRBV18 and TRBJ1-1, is NAGVMQNPRHLVRRRGQEARLRCSPMKGHSHVYWYRQLPEEGLKFMVYLQKENIIDESGMPKERFSAEFPKEGPSILRIQQVVRGDSAAYFCASSPRDTMNTEAFFGQGTRLTVV.

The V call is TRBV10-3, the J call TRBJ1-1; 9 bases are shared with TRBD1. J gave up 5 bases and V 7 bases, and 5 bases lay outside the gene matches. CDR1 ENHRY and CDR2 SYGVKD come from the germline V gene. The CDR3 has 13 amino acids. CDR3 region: CAIMGQGNTEAFF. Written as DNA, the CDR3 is TGTGCCATCATGGGACAGGGTAATACTGAAGCTTTCTTT.